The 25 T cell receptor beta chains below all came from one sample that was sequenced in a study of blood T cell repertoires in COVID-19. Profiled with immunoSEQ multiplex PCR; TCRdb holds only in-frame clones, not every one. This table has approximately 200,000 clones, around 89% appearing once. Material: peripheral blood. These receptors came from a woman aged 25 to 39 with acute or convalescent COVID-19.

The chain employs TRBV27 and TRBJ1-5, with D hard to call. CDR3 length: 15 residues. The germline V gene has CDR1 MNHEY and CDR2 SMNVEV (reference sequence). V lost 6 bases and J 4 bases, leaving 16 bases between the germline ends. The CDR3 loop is CASRPLVSQNQPQHF. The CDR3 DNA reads TGTGCCAGCAGACCCTTGGTTAGCCAAAATCAGCCCCAGCATTTT.

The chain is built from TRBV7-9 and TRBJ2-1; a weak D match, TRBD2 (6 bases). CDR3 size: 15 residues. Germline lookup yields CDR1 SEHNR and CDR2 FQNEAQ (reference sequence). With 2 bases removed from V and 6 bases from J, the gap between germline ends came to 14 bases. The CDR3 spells CASSLRPSDSNEQFF. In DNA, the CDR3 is TGTGCCAGCAGCTTACGGCCTAGCGACTCCAATGAGCAGTTCTTC.

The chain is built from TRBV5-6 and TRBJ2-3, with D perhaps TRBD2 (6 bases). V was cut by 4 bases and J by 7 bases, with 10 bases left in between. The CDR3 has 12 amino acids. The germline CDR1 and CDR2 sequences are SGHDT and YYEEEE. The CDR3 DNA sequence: TGTGCCAGCAGCCTACTAGCCCATACGCAGTATTTT. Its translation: CASSLLAHTQYF.

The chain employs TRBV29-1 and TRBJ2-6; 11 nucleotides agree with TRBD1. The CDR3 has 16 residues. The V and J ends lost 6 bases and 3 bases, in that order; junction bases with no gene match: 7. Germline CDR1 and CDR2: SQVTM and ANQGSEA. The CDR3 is CSVLRDRGIGANVLTF. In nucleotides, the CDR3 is TGCAGCGTACTCCGGGACAGGGGGATTGGGGCCAACGTCCTGACTTTC. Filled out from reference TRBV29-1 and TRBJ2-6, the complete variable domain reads SAVISQKPSRDICQRGTSLTIQCQVDSQVTMMFWYRQQPGQSLTLIATANQGSEATYESGFVIDKFPISRPNLTFSTLTVSNMSPEDSSIYLCSVLRDRGIGANVLTFGAGSRLTVL.

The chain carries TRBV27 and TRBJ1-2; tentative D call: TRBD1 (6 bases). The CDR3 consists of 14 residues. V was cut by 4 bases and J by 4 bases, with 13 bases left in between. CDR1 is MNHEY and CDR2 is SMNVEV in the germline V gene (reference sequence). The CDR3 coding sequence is TGTGCCAGCAGTTCCCCTCAGGGGAGCTATGGCTACACCTTC. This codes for CASSSPQGSYGYTF.

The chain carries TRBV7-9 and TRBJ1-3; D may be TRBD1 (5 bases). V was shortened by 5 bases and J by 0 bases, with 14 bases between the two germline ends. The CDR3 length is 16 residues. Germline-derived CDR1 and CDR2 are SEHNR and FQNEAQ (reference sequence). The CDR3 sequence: CASSAQVPFSGNTIYF. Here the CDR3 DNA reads TGTGCCAGCAGCGCACAGGTTCCGTTCTCTGGAAACACCATATATTTT. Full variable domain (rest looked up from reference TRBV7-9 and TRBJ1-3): DTGVSQNPRHKITKRGQNVTFRCDPISEHNRLYWYRQTLGQGPEFLTYFQNEAQLEKSRLLSDRFSAERPKGSFSTLEIQRTEQGDSAMYLCASSAQVPFSGNTIYFGEGSWLTVV.

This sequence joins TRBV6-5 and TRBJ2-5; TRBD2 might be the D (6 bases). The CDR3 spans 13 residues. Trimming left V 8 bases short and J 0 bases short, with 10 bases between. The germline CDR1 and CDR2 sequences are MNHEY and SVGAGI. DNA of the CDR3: TGTGCCAGCCTGGCGGGGAACCAAGAGACCCAGTACTTC. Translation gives CASLAGNQETQYF.

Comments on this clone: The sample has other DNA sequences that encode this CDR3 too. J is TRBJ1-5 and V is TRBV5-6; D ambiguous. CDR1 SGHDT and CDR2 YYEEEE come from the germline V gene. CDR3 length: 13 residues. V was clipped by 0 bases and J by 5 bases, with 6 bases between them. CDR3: CASSLGPDQPQHF. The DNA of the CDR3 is TGTGCCAGCAGCTTGGGGCCTGATCAGCCCCAGCATTTT.

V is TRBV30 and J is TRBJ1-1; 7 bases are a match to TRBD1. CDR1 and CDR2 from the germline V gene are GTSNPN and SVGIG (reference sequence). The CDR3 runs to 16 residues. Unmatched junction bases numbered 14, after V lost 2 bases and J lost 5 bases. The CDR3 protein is CAWSHPLYRGKTEAFF. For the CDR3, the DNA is TGTGCCTGGAGTCACCCGCTCTACAGGGGAAAGACTGAAGCTTTCTTT.

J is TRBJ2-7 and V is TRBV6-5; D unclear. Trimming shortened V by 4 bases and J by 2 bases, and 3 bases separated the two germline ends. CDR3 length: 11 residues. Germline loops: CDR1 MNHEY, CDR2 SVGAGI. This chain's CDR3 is CASSSTYEQYF. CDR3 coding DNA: TGTGCCAGCAGTTCCACCTACGAGCAGTACTTC.

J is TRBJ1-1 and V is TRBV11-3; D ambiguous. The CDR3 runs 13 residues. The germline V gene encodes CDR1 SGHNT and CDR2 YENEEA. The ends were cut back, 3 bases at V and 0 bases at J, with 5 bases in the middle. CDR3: CASSFTLNTEAFF. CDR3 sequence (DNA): TGTGCCAGCAGCTTTACTTTGAACACTGAAGCTTTCTTT.

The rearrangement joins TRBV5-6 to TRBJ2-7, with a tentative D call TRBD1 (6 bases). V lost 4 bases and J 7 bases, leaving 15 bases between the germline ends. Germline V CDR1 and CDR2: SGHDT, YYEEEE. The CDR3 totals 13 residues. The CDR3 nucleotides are TGTGCCAGCAGCCCGAGGACAGCCTGGGAGCAGTACTTC. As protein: CASSPRTAWEQYF. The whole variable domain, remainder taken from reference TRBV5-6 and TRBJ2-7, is DAGVTQSPTHLIKTRGQQVTLRCSPKSGHDTVSWYQQALGQGPQFIFQYYEEEERQRGNFPDRFSGHQFPNYSSELNVNALLLGDSALYLCASSPRTAWEQYFGPGTRLTVT.

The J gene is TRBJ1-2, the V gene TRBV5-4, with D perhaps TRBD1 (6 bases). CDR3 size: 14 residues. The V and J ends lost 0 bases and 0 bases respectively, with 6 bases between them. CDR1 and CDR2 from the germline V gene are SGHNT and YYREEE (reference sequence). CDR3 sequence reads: CASSLGTANYGYTF. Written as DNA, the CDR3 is TGTGCCAGCAGCTTGGGGACAGCTAACTATGGCTACACCTTC. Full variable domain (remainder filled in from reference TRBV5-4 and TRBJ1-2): ETGVTQSPTHLIKTRGQQVTLRCSSQSGHNTVSWYQQALGQGPQFIFQYYREEENGRGNFPPRFSGLQFPNYSSELNVNALELDDSALYLCASSLGTANYGYTFGSGTRLTVV.

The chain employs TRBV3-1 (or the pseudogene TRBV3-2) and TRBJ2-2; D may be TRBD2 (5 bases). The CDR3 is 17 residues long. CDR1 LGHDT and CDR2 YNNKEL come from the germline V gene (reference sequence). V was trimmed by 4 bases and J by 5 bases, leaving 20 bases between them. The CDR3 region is CASSPAVRGPVTGELFF. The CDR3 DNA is TGTGCCAGCAGCCCCGCGGTACGGGGTCCGGTAACCGGGGAGCTGTTTTTT.

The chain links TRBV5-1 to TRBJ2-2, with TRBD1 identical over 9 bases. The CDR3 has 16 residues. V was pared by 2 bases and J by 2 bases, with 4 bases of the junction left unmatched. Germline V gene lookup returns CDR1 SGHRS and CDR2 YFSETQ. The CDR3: CASSLLTGGNTGELFF. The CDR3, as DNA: TGCGCCAGCAGCTTATTGACAGGGGGTAACACCGGGGAGCTGTTTTTT.

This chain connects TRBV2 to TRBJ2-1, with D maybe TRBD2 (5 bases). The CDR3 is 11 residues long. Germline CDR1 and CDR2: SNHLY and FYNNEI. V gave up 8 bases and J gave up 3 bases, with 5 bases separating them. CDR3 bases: TGTGCCAGCCGGGACTACAATGAGCAGTTCTTC. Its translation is CASRDYNEQFF.

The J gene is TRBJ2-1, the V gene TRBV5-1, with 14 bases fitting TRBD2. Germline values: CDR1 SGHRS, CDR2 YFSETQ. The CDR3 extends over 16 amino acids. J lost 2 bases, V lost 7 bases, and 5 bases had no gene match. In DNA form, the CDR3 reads TGCGCCAGCGGCGGGACTAGCGGGAGCGCCTACAATGAGCAGTTCTTC. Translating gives CASGGTSGSAYNEQFF.

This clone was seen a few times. The CDR3, as DNA: TGTGCCAGCAGCCAAGATCCCCCTCCGGTCGGCGGGGAGCTGTTTTTT. Translation gives CASSQDPPPVGGELFF. The gene calls are TRBV3-1 (or the pseudogene TRBV3-2) and TRBJ2-2; D gene ambiguous. CDR1 is LGHDT, CDR2 YNNKEL, per germline (reference sequence). The CDR3 is 16 amino acids. The germline V and J ends were trimmed by 0 bases and 7 bases, with 15 bases remaining between them.

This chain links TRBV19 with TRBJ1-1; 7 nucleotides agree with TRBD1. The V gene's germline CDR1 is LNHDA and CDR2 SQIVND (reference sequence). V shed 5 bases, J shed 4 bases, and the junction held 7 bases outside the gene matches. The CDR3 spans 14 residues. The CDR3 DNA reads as TGTGCCAGTAGTCGACAGGGTTCGAGCACTGAAGCTTTCTTT. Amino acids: CASSRQGSSTEAFF.

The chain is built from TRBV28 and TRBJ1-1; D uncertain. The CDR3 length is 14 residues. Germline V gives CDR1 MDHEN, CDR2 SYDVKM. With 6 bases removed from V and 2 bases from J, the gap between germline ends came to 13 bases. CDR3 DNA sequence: TGTGCCAGCAGAGCCATCGTGGTTAACACTGAAGCTTTCTTT. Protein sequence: CASRAIVVNTEAFF. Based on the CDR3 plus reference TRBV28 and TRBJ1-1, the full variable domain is DVKVTQSSRYLVKRTGEKVFLECVQDMDHENMFWYRQDPGLGLRLIYFSYDVKMKEKGDIPEGYSVSREKKERFSLILESASTNQTSMYLCASRAIVVNTEAFFGQGTRLTVV.

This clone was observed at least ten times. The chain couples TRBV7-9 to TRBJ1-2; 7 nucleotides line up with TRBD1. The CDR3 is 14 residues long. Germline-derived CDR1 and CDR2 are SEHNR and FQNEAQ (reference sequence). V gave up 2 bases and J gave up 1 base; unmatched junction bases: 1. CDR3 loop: CASSLTGVNYGYTF. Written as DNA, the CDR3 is TGTGCCAGCAGCTTAACAGGGGTTAACTATGGCTACACCTTC.

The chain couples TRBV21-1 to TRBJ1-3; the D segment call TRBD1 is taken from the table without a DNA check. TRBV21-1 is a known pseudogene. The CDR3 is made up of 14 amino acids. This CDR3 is CASSKDNSGNTIYF. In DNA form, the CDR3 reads TGTGCCAGCAGCAAAGACAACTCTGGAAACACCATATATTTT.

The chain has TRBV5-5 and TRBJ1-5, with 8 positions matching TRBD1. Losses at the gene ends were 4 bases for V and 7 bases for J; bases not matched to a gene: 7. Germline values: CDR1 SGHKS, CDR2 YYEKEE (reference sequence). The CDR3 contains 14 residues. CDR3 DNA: TGTGCCAGCAGCCAGCAGGGGGCGGACCAGCCCCAGCATTTT. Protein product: CASSQQGADQPQHF. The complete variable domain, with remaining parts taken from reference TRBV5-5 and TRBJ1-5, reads DAGVTQSPTHLIKTRGQQVTLRCSPISGHKSVSWYQQVLGQGPQFIFQYYEKEERGRGNFPDRFSARQFPNYSSELNVNALLLGDSALYLCASSQQGADQPQHFGDGTRLSIL.

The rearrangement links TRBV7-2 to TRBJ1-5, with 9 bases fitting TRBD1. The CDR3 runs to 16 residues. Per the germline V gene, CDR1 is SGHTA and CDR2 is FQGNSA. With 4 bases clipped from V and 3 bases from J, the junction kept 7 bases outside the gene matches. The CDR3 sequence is CASSSGGTGYNQPQHF. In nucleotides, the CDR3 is TGTGCCAGCAGCTCCGGCGGGACAGGGTACAATCAGCCCCAGCATTTT.

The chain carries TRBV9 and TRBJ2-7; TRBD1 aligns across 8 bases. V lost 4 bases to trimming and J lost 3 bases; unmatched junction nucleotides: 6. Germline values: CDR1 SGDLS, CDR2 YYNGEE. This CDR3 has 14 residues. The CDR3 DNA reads TGTGCCAGCAGCTCCCGGACAGGGAACTACGAGCAGTACTTC. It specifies CASSSRTGNYEQYF.